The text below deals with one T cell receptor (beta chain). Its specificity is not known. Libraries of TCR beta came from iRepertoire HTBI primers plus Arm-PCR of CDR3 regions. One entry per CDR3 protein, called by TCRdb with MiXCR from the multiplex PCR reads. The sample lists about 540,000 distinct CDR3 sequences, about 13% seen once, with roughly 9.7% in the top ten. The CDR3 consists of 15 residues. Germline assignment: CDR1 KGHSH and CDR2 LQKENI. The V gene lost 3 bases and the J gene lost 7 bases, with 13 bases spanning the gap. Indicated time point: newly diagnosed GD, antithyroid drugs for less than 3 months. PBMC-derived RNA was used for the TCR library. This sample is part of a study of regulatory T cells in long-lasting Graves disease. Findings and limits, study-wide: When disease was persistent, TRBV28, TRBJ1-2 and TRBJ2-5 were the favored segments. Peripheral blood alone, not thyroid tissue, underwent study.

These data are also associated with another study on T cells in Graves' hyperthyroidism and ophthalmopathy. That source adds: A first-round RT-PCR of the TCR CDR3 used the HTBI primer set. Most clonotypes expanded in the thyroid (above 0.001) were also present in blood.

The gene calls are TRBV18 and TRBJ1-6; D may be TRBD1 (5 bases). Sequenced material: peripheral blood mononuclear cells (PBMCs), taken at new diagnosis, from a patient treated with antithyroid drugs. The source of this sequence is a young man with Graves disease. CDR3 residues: CASSPGGGENSPLHF. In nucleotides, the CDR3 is TGTGCCAGCTCACCGGGCGGAGGGGAGAATTCACCCCTCCACTTT.